These T cell receptor beta chains were read from a single sample in a study of post-analysis software for immune sequencing data. From the PCR reads, TCRdb called clonotypes with MiXCR, one entry per CDR3 protein. This table holds roughly 570,000 distinct CDR3 sequences, around 36% found once. The source material was blood. All receptors derive from a girl between 2 and 17 years old with multiple sclerosis. Both conserved end residues are part of each CDR3. A D gene is named only where the DNA matches it firmly. Size is stated for part of the rows, as once, few or many counts, or as a class when the clone is expanded.

D	size	J	V	CDR3	DNA
TRBD2	-	TRBJ2-5	TRBV3-1	CASSQARGVRTQYF	TGTGCCAGCAGCCAAGCCCGGGGGGTGCGGACCCAGTACTTC
TRBD1	many	TRBJ2-7	TRBV7-9	CASSPTGFYEQYF	TGTGCCAGCAGCCCGACAGGGTTCTACGAGCAGTACTTC
TRBD2	-	TRBJ2-7	TRBV20-1	CSARDPTSGYYEQYF	TGCAGTGCTAGAGACCCGACTAGCGGCTACTACGAGCAGTACTTC
-	few	TRBJ1-2	TRBV7-6	CASSFSENYGYTF	TGTGCCAGCAGCTTTTCAGAGAACTATGGCTACACCTTC
-	-	TRBJ1-1	TRBV29-1	CSAHDGMNTETFF	TGCAGCGCTCACGACGGGATGAACACTGAAACTTTCTTT
-	few	TRBJ1-2	TRBV25-1	CASQWAGSLDGYTF	TGTGCCAGCCAGTGGGCAGGGTCGCTCGATGGCTACACCTTC
-	few	TRBJ1-4	TRBV4-2	CASSQDRSFANEKLFF	TGTGCCAGCAGCCAAGATCGAAGCTTTGCTAATGAAAAACTGTTTTTT
-	-	TRBJ2-2	TRBV10-3	CAISPRAPNTGELFF	TGTGCCATCAGCCCTAGGGCTCCGAACACCGGGGAGCTGTTTTTT
-	few	TRBJ2-6	TRBV7-2	CASSNSGGSGANVLTF	TGTGCCAGCAGCAACTCTGGAGGGTCTGGGGCCAACGTCCTGACTTTC
-	-	TRBJ2-5	TRBV5-1	CASSKTGQETQYF	TGCGCCAGCAGCAAAACCGGGCAAGAGACCCAGTACTTC
-	-	TRBJ1-1	TRBV20-1	CSAAGQPMNTEAFF	TGCAGTGCTGCCGGACAGCCCATGAACACTGAAGCTTTCTTT
TRBD1	few	TRBJ1-6	TRBV20-1	CSAAVGTGFDSPLHF	TGCAGTGCTGCCGTCGGGACAGGGTTTGATTCACCCCTCCACTTT
-	-	TRBJ2-7	TRBV14	CASSQDPARQETQYF	TGTGCCAGCAGCCAAGATCCCGCCAGACAAGAGACTCAGTACTTC
-	-	TRBJ1-2	TRBV11-2	CASSLVDGNYGYTF	TGTGCCAGCAGCTTAGTCGACGGAAACTATGGCTACACCTTC
-	-	TRBJ1-1	TRBV18	CASSPKGAEAFF	TGTGCCAGCTCACCAAAGGGAGCTGAAGCTTTCTTT
TRBD2	-	TRBJ2-5	TRBV29-1	CSVGTSGGETQYF	TGCAGCGTTGGGACTAGCGGAGGGGAGACCCAGTACTTC
TRBD2	-	TRBJ2-5	TRBV29-1	CSAYPGGQETQYF	TGCAGCGCTTACCCGGGGGGGCAAGAGACCCAGTACTTC
-	-	TRBJ2-4	TRBV5-1	CASSLARGPKNIQYF	TGCGCCAGCAGCTTGGCCCGGGGTCCCAAAAACATTCAGTACTTC
-	-	TRBJ1-1	TRBV5-1	CASSRNSPMNTEAFF	TGCGCCAGCAGCAGGAACAGCCCTATGAACACTGAAGCTTTCTTT
-	few	TRBJ2-7	TRBV20-1	CSAETGSSYEQYF	TGCAGTGCTGAAACAGGGAGCTCCTACGAGCAGTACTTC
-	-	TRBJ1-2	TRBV4-1	CASSPAPRGTGGYTF	TGCGCCAGCAGCCCCGCTCCGAGGGGGACCGGAGGCTACACCTTC
-	-	TRBJ2-1	TRBV15	CTTSRVSSRAGEQFF	TGTACCACCAGCAGAGTCAGCTCTAGGGCGGGAGAGCAGTTCTTC
-	-	TRBJ1-4	TRBV7-3	CASSSVHGEKLFF	TGTGCCAGCAGCTCGGTACACGGTGAAAAACTGTTTTTT
TRBD1	few	TRBJ2-7	TRBV9	CASSEAGTDYEQYF	TGTGCCAGCAGCGAGGCCGGGACAGACTACGAGCAGTACTTC
TRBD1	few	TRBJ1-2	TRBV28	CASSPGPGGTHTYGYTF	TGTGCCAGCAGTCCAGGGCCAGGGGGCACTCATACGTATGGCTACACCTTC
TRBD2	few	TRBJ2-1	TRBV7-8	CASSPHRTSGGRSSYNEQFF	TGTGCCAGCAGCCCCCATCGCACTAGCGGGGGGCGGAGCTCCTACAATGAGCAGTTCTTC
TRBD1	-	TRBJ2-3	TRBV6-2/TRBV6-3	CASSYAIPGQGRTDTQYF	TGTGCCAGCAGTTACGCAATCCCGGGACAGGGCCGCACAGATACGCAGTATTTT
-	-	TRBJ2-1	TRBV6-1	CASSEDRTAYNEQFF	TGTGCCAGCAGTGAAGACAGGACAGCCTACAATGAGCAGTTCTTC
-	-	TRBJ1-4	TRBV29-1	CSVGNTATNEKLFF	TGCAGCGTGGGAAACACGGCAACTAATGAAAAACTGTTTTTT
-	-	TRBJ1-5	TRBV4-2	CASSLTGGAGQPQHF	TGTGCCAGCAGCCTCACCGGGGGAGCAGGACAGCCCCAGCATTTT
-	-	TRBJ1-1	TRBV29-1	CSVHEVGTPNTEAFF	TGCAGCGTCCATGAAGTTGGGACACCGAACACTGAAGCTTTCTTT
-	few	TRBJ2-3	TRBV5-1	CASSLDQTVGDTQYF	TGCGCCAGCAGCTTGGATCAAACCGTGGGAGATACGCAGTATTTT
-	-	TRBJ2-3	TRBV5-1	CASSFVQTPPDTQYF	TGCGCCAGCAGCTTCGTCCAGACCCCCCCAGATACGCAGTATTTT
-	many	TRBJ2-6	TRBV5-1	CASSLGDNSGANVLTF	TGCGCCAGCAGCTTGGGGGACAACTCTGGGGCCAACGTCCTGACTTTC
-	-	TRBJ2-1	TRBV7-8	CASSLGPGPYNEQFF	TGTGCCAGCAGCTTAGGACCGGGACCCTACAATGAGCAGTTCTTC
-	once	TRBJ2-3	TRBV11-1	CASRWSAATDTQYF	TGTGCCAGCAGATGGAGTGCCGCCACAGATACGCAGTATTTT
TRBD2	few	TRBJ2-5	TRBV7-2	CASRDGGAKTQYF	TGTGCCAGCAGAGACGGGGGGGCTAAGACCCAGTACTTC
-	once	TRBJ2-2	TRBV27	CASSLGSYTGELFF	TGTGCCAGCAGTCTCGGATCCTACACCGGGGAGCTGTTTTTT
-	-	TRBJ1-2	TRBV6-5	CASSYPSGGNYGYTF	TGTGCCAGCAGTTACCCCAGCGGGGGCAACTATGGCTACACCTTC
TRBD1	-	TRBJ2-7	TRBV10-3	CATVPGQESYEQYF	TGTGCCACGGTCCCGGGACAGGAGTCCTACGAGCAGTACTTC
-	-	TRBJ1-2	TRBV7-2	CASSRGGQEVYGYTF	TGTGCCAGCAGCAGGGGGGGGCAGGAGGTCTATGGCTACACCTTC
-	-	TRBJ2-5	TRBV27	CASSLISAGQETQYF	TGTGCCAGCAGTTTAATTTCTGCAGGGCAAGAGACCCAGTACTTC
-	-	TRBJ2-7	TRBV29-1	CSVVPAGTYEQYF	TGCAGCGTTGTTCCCGCAGGGACCTACGAGCAGTACTTC
TRBD2	-	TRBJ2-1	TRBV27	CASSPEQRGSYNEQFF	TGTGCCAGCAGTCCAGAACAGCGGGGATCCTACAATGAGCAGTTCTTC
TRBD2	many	TRBJ2-3	TRBV12-3/TRBV12-4	CASSSSGSSTDTQYF	TGTGCCAGCAGTTCTAGCGGGTCTAGCACAGATACGCAGTATTTT
-	few	TRBJ1-2	TRBV7-9	CASSPRDIPNYGYTF	TGTGCCAGCAGCCCCCGGGACATACCTAACTATGGCTACACCTTC